The T cell receptor beta chain under discussion was sequenced for a study of blood T cell repertoires in COVID-19. About the study: Sites across the United States, Italy and Spain contributed samples from acute and convalescent COVID-19. In each case, the material was cDNA or gDNA derived from T cells, B-cell-depleted T cells, or PBMCs.

V dropped 0 bases and J dropped 6; count of bases not matched to a gene: 3. This CDR3 contains 15 residues. Germline V gene data show CDR1 as KGHSH and CDR2 as LQKENI. The data were produced by immunoSEQ multiplex PCR, yet TCRdb's version contains in-frame clones alone and is incomplete. In the table there are about 410,000 clones, 80% to 90% of which are singletons. This chain joins TRBV18 and TRBJ2-2; the match to TRBD1 covers 8 bases. The sample consisted of peripheral blood. The TCR comes from a woman under 40 with active or convalescent COVID-19. The CDR3 protein is CASSPPAGGPGELFF. CDR3 DNA sequence: TGTGCCAGCTCACCACCGGCAGGGGGCCCCGGGGAGCTGTTTTTT.